One T cell receptor beta chain is described in this entry. It was CD45RO-negative cells, positively selected for CCR7, that made up naive CD8 cells, with terminally differentiated effector memory CD45RA+ cells excluded. This entry comes from a study of shared clonotypes between healthy human individuals. There are 19 residues in the CDR3. The ends were cut back, 0 bases at V and 0 bases at J, with 21 bases in the middle. Germline V gives CDR1 SEHNR, CDR2 FQNEAQ (reference sequence). Method: immunoSEQ multiplex PCR; TCRdb's copy keeps in-frame clones and lacks some. The data show roughly 600,000 clones, with about 98% seen just once and approximately 0.3% held by the top ten.

The sequence was obtained from a man aged 25-45 years in good health. This sequence joins TRBV7-9 and TRBJ2-7; either TRBD1 or TRBD2 may supply D (6 bases each). The specimen was naive CD8+ T cells sorted from blood. The CDR3 nucleotides are TGTGCCAGCAGCTTAGCTGGGGGGCGGTCAGGGCAAATCTCCTACGAGCAGTACTTC. This sequence encodes CASSLAGGRSGQISYEQYF.